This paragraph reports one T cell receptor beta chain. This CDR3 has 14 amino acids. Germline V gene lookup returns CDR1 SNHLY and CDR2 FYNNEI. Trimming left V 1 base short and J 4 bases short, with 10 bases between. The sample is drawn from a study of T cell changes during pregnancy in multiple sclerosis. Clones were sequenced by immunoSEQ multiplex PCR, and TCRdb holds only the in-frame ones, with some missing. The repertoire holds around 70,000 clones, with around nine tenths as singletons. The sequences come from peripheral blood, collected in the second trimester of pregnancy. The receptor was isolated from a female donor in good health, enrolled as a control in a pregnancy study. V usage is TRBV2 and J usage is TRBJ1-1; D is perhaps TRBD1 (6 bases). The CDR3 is CASSEVIGGTEAFF. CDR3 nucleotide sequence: TGTGCCAGCAGTGAAGTTATAGGGGGCACTGAAGCTTTCTTT.